This T cell receptor beta chain stems from a study of blood T cell repertoires in COVID-19. At the level of the study: Both acute and convalescent COVID-19 samples were obtained from the United States, Italy and Spain. Sources were T cells, B-cell-depleted T cells, or PBMCs; the material itself was cDNA or gDNA.

This CDR3 has 16 amino acids. Germline loops: CDR1 MNHEY, CDR2 SVGEGT. Trimming removed 2 bases from V and 2 bases from J, with 15 bases in between. Source study methods: Amplified reference gene primers provided the basis for estimating nucleated cell counts. TCRdb's copy holds only in-frame clones and misses some; the assay was immunoSEQ multiplex PCR. V and J calls and clone size are as listed in that table; D and trimming were resolved from the DNA. The table records 250,000 to 300,000 clones, around 79% of them present only once. This clone was seen only once. This sequence originates from a woman aged 80 or older with acute or convalescent COVID-19. The sample comprised peripheral blood. This chain links TRBV6-2 or TRBV6-3 with TRBJ2-5; D may be TRBD2 (6 bases). The CDR3 sequence: CASSYEIGREQETQYF. The CDR3 DNA is TGTGCCAGCAGTTACGAAATAGGGCGGGAACAAGAGACCCAGTACTTC.